This T cell receptor beta chain was retrieved from a study of CD8+CD57+ T cells in acquired aplastic anemia. Study-level background: Sorted cells (CD4+ and CD8+) yielded DNA amounts that averaged approximately 3.2 ug. Study-wide results and limits: Over 25 CD8+ CDR3 sequences occurred in both the patients and the controls. Patients were compared with controls for CD8+ Simpson's diversity, and no significant difference emerged.

The germline V gene has CDR1 DFQATT and CDR2 SNEGSKA (reference sequence). V gave up 6 bases and J gave up 8 bases, with 19 bases separating them. The CDR3 is 13 amino acids. CDR3 and TCR beta VDJ profiling relied on genomic DNA as the template. MiXCR, run by TCRdb on the reads, gives a single entry per CDR3 protein. This sample carries roughly 180,000 distinct CDR3 sequences, around 65% of them seen once, and the ten largest clones take 46%. On this clonotype: What it recognizes is unknown.

The V gene is TRBV20-1, the J gene TRBJ1-2, with D unresolved. The source of this sequence is a human donor with severe aplastic anemia or a healthy control (not recorded which). Sequencing was performed on sorted CD4+, CD8+, or CD8+CD57+ T cells (not recorded which) from PBMCs. This CDR3 reads CSAEVTRGQGYTF. In DNA, the CDR3 is TGCAGTGCCGAAGTGACTCGGGGTCAGGGCTACACCTTC.